This passage covers 2 T cell receptor beta chains from one sample sequenced in a study of T cell repertoires in cytomegalovirus infection. These receptors lack a known antigen. MiXCR was run by TCRdb on the reads, yielding one entry per CDR3 protein. The sample shows more than 85,000 distinct CDR3 sequences, around 31% of them seen only once. The sequences come from CD8+ T cells from cultured PBMCs, collected from culture after CMV antigen stimulation. These receptors were taken from a human donor in good health (CMV status not recorded). Some clones in this sample may be carry-over from other donors' samples.

This clonotype was seen a handful of times. The chain employs TRBV6-1 and TRBJ2-1; D uncertain. Trimming shortened V by 6 bases and J by 0 bases, and 9 bases separated the two germline ends. This CDR3 contains 14 residues. Germline V lookup: CDR1 MNHNS, CDR2 SASEGT. DNA of the CDR3: TGTGCCAGCAGGGGCATGAGCTCCTACAATGAGCAGTTCTTC. The encoded protein is CASRGMSSYNEQFF.

The CDR3 reads CSASSYGVLGNEQFF. The CDR3 coding sequence is TGCAGTGCTAGTTCTTACGGGGTATTGGGAAATGAGCAGTTCTTC. The rearrangement uses TRBV20-1 and TRBJ2-1, with a possible D match to TRBD2 (5 bases). The germline V gene encodes CDR1 DFQATT and CDR2 SNEGSKA (reference sequence). This CDR3 comprises 15 residues. Trimming pared 3 bases from V and 7 bases from J, leaving 19 bases between.